The 17 T cell receptor beta chains below come from one sample, sequenced in a study of neoadjuvant anti-PD-1 for oral cavity cancer. Here immunoSEQ multiplex PCR was the method, and the copy in TCRdb shows in-frame clones only, minus some. The top ten hold approximately 2% of the sample, which has roughly 14,000 clones, 70% seen once. The sample in question was PBMCs, obtained before nivolumab (anti-PD-1) treatment. Receptor source: a person aged 35-80 years with oral cavity squamous cell carcinoma.

This chain links TRBV11-2 with TRBJ1-5; no clear D. The germline V gene has CDR1 SGHAT and CDR2 FQNNGV. V was cut by 1 base and J by 5 bases, with 3 bases left in between. This CDR3 is built from 12 residues. This CDR3 reads CASSLGDQPQHF. The CDR3 DNA follows: TGTGCCAGCAGCTTAGGAGATCAGCCCCAGCATTTT.

The CDR3 sequence: CASSETPGGTEAFF. The CDR3 DNA follows: TGTGCCAGCAGTGAAACCCCAGGTGGCACTGAAGCTTTCTTT. The V call is TRBV6-1, the J call TRBJ1-1; D not resolved. CDR1 is MNHNS and CDR2 is SASEGT in the germline V gene. The CDR3 has 14 amino acids. Trimming cost V 2 bases and J 4 bases, with 11 bases left between them.

The chain uses TRBV14 and TRBJ2-5; D uncertain. This CDR3 region has 13 residues. Looked up from germline, CDR1 is SGHDN and CDR2 is FVKESK. The germline V and J ends were trimmed by 1 base and 3 bases, with 6 bases remaining between them. As DNA, the CDR3 is TGTGCCAGCAGCCAAGTGTCCGAAGAGACCCAGTACTTC. Amino acids: CASSQVSEETQYF. Together with reference TRBV14 and TRBJ2-5, the CDR3 gives the full variable domain: EAGVTQFPSHSVIEKGQTVTLRCDPISGHDNLYWYRRVMGKEIKFLLHFVKESKQDESGMPNNRFLAERTGGTYSTLKVQPAELEDSGVYFCASSQVSEETQYFGPGTRLLVL.

This clone was counted only a few times. The rearrangement joins TRBV7-9 to TRBJ2-3, with 13 bases fitting TRBD2. CDR1 and CDR2 from the germline V gene are SEHNR and FQNEAQ (reference sequence). V lost 5 bases, J lost 2 bases, and 13 bases stayed unmatched. The CDR3 has 19 residues. The CDR3 DNA sequence: TGTGCCAGCAGCGAGTTACTTGGACTAGCGGGAGACCTCACAGATACGCAGTATTTT. Protein product: CASSELLGLAGDLTDTQYF.

The chain recombines TRBV11-1 with TRBJ2-5; 8 positions match TRBD2. CDR3 length: 17 amino acids. CDR1 SGHAT and CDR2 FQDESV come from the germline V gene (reference sequence). With 6 bases clipped from V and 5 bases from J, the junction kept 17 bases outside the gene matches. The CDR3: CASSQRLAPLGGETQYF. The CDR3 nucleotides read TGTGCCAGCAGTCAACGACTAGCGCCCCTTGGTGGGGAGACCCAGTACTTC. Full variable domain (remainder filled in from reference TRBV11-1 and TRBJ2-5): EAEVAQSPRYKITEKSQAVAFWCDPISGHATLYWYRQILGQGPELLVQFQDESVVDDSQLPKDRFSAERLKGVDSTLKIQPAELGDSAMYLCASSQRLAPLGGETQYFGPGTRLLVL.

This clone was seen a handful of times. The chain has TRBV15 and TRBJ2-1, with 9 bases matching TRBD2. The length of the CDR3 is 15 residues. CDR1 is LNHNV and CDR2 is YYDKDF in the germline V gene (reference sequence). The ends lost 8 bases at V and 6 bases at J; junction bases unmatched: 11. The CDR3 DNA reads as TGTGCCACCTCCTACTCGCGGGAGGGGGGCAATGAGCAGTTCTTC. Protein product: CATSYSREGGNEQFF.

The chain is built from TRBV19 and TRBJ1-3; D is uncertain. Germline CDR1 reads LNHDA; CDR2 reads SQIVND (reference sequence). V shed 6 bases and J shed 2 bases, with 20 bases lying between them. CDR3 length: 17 amino acids. The CDR3 nucleotides are TGTGCCAGTAGCGCACCAACCCTATTGGAGCCTGGAAACACCATATATTTT. Translation gives CASSAPTLLEPGNTIYF.

V gene TRBV5-7 combines with J gene TRBJ1-2; 7 bases align to TRBD1. TRBV5-7 is assigned to the ORF class and has an uncertain function. CDR3 size: 15 residues. J lost 8 bases, V lost 1 base, and 11 bases had no gene match. The CDR3 coding sequence is TGTGCCAGCAGCTTGTCGAGGAGACAGGGTGACGGCTACACCTTC. Protein sequence: CASSLSRRQGDGYTF.

This rearrangement joins TRBV2 to TRBJ1-4; D remains unclear. The V end lost 2 bases, the J end lost 0 bases, and 4 bases lay between the germline ends. The CDR3 is 14 residues long. Germline V lookup: CDR1 SNHLY, CDR2 FYNNEI. The CDR3 reads CASSELATNEKLFF. The CDR3 coding sequence is TGTGCCAGCAGTGAATTGGCAACTAATGAAAAACTGTTTTTT.

The genes are TRBV2 and TRBJ2-1; TRBD2 matches 13 bases. With 6 bases clipped from V and 4 bases from J, the junction kept 3 bases outside the gene matches. Germline CDR1 is SNHLY and CDR2 is FYNNEI. This CDR3 is built from 15 residues. The CDR3 protein is CASRGGLAGYNEQFF. The DNA of the CDR3 is TGTGCCAGCAGGGGGGGACTAGCGGGGTACAATGAGCAGTTCTTC.

J is TRBJ1-6 and V is TRBV27; possibly TRBD1 for D (6 bases). CDR3 length: 17 amino acids. Per the germline V gene, CDR1 is MNHEY and CDR2 is SMNVEV (reference sequence). Trimming pared 0 bases from V and 8 bases from J, leaving 17 bases between. Written as DNA, the CDR3 is TGTGCCAGCAGTTTATCCAGGGGAGCCTCCCTCCATTCACCCCTCCACTTT. This sequence encodes CASSLSRGASLHSPLHF.

V usage is TRBV30 and J usage is TRBJ1-1; D gene uncertain. CDR1 is GTSNPN, CDR2 SVGIG, per germline (reference sequence). The V gene lost 1 base and the J gene lost 2 bases, with 11 bases spanning the gap. The CDR3 runs to 14 residues. The CDR3 reads CAWSEWHPNTEAFF. The CDR3 bases are TGTGCCTGGAGTGAGTGGCACCCAAACACTGAAGCTTTCTTT.

The genes are TRBV5-1 and TRBJ2-2; D unclear. CDR3 length: 11 amino acids. Germline-derived CDR1 and CDR2 are SGHRS and YFSETQ. V lost 2 bases to trimming and J lost 7 bases, with 3 bases between them. The CDR3 nucleotides are TGCGCCAGCAGCTTCAGCGGGGAGCTGTTTTTT. It yields the protein CASSFSGELFF.

This chain connects TRBV14 to TRBJ2-5; D may be TRBD1 (6 bases). CDR3 length: 15 amino acids. V dropped 2 bases and J dropped 2 bases, with 12 bases sitting between them. Germline V CDR1 and CDR2: SGHDN, FVKESK. Here the CDR3 reads CASSQLGQLQETQYF. The CDR3 DNA reads as TGTGCCAGCAGCCAACTAGGACAGTTACAAGAGACCCAGTACTTC.

The V call is TRBV29-1, the J call TRBJ2-5; perhaps TRBD2 as D (7 bases). Germline CDR1 SQVTM, CDR2 ANQGSEA. The germline V and J ends were trimmed by 7 bases and 9 bases, with 12 bases remaining between them. The CDR3 consists of 10 residues. The CDR3 spells CSGWEGAQYF. CDR3 nucleotide sequence: TGCAGCGGGTGGGAGGGGGCCCAGTACTTC.

The chain couples TRBV28 to TRBJ2-3; TRBD2 agrees at 9 bases. There are 15 residues in the CDR3. Germline lookup yields CDR1 MDHEN and CDR2 SYDVKM. The junction had 7 bases not matched to a gene; V was cut back by 3 bases and J by 6 bases. The CDR3 reads CASSLGSGSGDTQYF. In DNA, the CDR3 is TGTGCCAGCAGTTTGGGTAGCGGGAGCGGGGATACGCAGTATTTT.

CDR3 sequence (DNA): TGTGCCAGCAGTGTAAAACAGGGGGACACTGAAGCTTTCTTT. Translation gives CASSVKQGDTEAFF. The genes are TRBV2 and TRBJ1-1; TRBD1 agrees at 8 bases. CDR1 is SNHLY and CDR2 is FYNNEI in the germline V gene. The CDR3 has 14 amino acids. The trim removed 4 bases at V and 3 bases at J, leaving 4 bases unmatched.